The 19 T cell receptor beta chains in this list originate from one sample, sequenced in a study of monozygotic twins with inflammatory bowel disease. Each CDR3 protein gets one entry in TCRdb, which reprocessed the 5' RACE reads and gives no DNA. The table lists under 150,000 distinct CDR3 sequences. The specimen was blood. The receptors shown here come from a human donor with ulcerative colitis or Crohn's disease, or a healthy co-twin of an affected twin (not recorded which).

The gene calls are TRBV25-1 and TRBJ2-7; TCRdb's D gene call, TRBD1, goes unchecked for lack of DNA. Germline lookup yields CDR1 MGHDK and CDR2 SYGVNS. The CDR3 loop spans 17 amino acids. The CDR3: CASSGRTGGSDSYEQYF.

J is TRBJ1-5 and V is TRBV2; TCRdb's D call, TRBD1, is unchecked because there is no DNA. This CDR3 is built from 14 residues. Per germline, CDR1 SNHLY and CDR2 FYNNEI. The CDR3 sequence: CASSWTGNNQPQHF.

The chain carries TRBV7-6 and TRBJ2-2; TCRdb outputs TRBD1, but without DNA this stays unchecked. The CDR3 sequence is 17 residues long. CDR1 is SGHVS and CDR2 is FNYEAQ in the germline V gene. This CDR3 reads CASSLLGDTALAGELFF. The full variable domain, with the rest looked up from reference TRBV7-6 and TRBJ2-2, is GAGVSQSPRYKVTKRGQDVALRCDPISGHVSLYWYRQALGQGPEFLTYFNYEAQQDKSGLPNDRFSAERPEGSISTLTIQRTEQRDSAMYRCASSLLGDTALAGELFFGEGSRLTVL.

This chain connects TRBV5-1 to TRBJ2-5. Per the germline V gene, CDR1 is SGHRS and CDR2 is YFSETQ. This CDR3 has 14 amino acids. CDR3 protein: CASSFRTVTETQYF.

The rearrangement joins TRBV20-1 to TRBJ2-1; as DNA is missing, the TRBD2 call by TCRdb cannot be tested. The CDR3 loop spans 13 amino acids. Germline CDR1 DFQATT, CDR2 SNEGSKA (reference sequence). The CDR3 loop reads CSASGSPYNEQFF.

This chain uses TRBV10-3 with TRBJ2-3; the D call of TRBD2 rests on TCRdb alone, since no DNA is present to check it. Germline-derived CDR1 and CDR2 are ENHRY and SYGVKD. CDR3 length equals 15 residues. CDR3: CAISPRGGSTDTQYF.

V usage is TRBV29-1 and J usage is TRBJ1-1; TCRdb designates TRBD1, a call that cannot be tested without DNA. The germline CDR1 and CDR2 sequences are SQVTM and ANQGSEA. The CDR3 sequence is 13 residues long. The CDR3 spells CSVAPRMNTEAFF.

The V call is TRBV27, the J call TRBJ1-1; TCRdb designates TRBD1, a call that cannot be tested without DNA. The CDR3 has 16 amino acids. Per germline, CDR1 MNHEY and CDR2 SMNVEV (reference sequence). CDR3 in amino acids: CASSWGTGMSHTEAFF.

This chain joins TRBV11-2 and TRBJ2-5; TCRdb's D call of TRBD2 is untestable without DNA. CDR1 and CDR2 (germline): SGHAT, FQNNGV. The CDR3 is 18 residues long. The CDR3 region is CASSSASQLAGGSVAQYF.

This chain links TRBV20-1 with TRBJ2-5; as DNA is missing, the TRBD1 call by TCRdb cannot be tested. The germline CDR1 and CDR2 sequences are DFQATT and SNEGSKA (reference sequence). This CDR3 comprises 13 residues. Here the CDR3 reads CSARGLGEETQYF.

V is TRBV5-5 and J is TRBJ1-2. CDR1 is SGHKS and CDR2 is YYEKEE in the germline V gene (reference sequence). The CDR3 has 16 residues. CDR3 amino acids: CASSFPSDGINYGYTF.

The chain combines TRBV10-3 with TRBJ2-7; TCRdb picks TRBD1, but there is no DNA to check that call. CDR3 size: 16 residues. Germline CDR1 reads ENHRY; CDR2 reads SYGVKD. This CDR3 reads CAIKGVETDPGGEQYF.

The chain joins TRBV7-9 to TRBJ1-6; TCRdb reports TRBD1, a call that lacks DNA to check it against. CDR3 length equals 15 residues. Germline V lookup: CDR1 SEHNR, CDR2 FQNEAQ (reference sequence). The CDR3 loop reads CASSLAQGIDSPLHF.

The chain couples TRBV27 to TRBJ1-1. Looked up from germline, CDR1 is MNHEY and CDR2 is SMNVEV (reference sequence). The CDR3 runs to 15 residues. This CDR3 reads CASSSSPGGRTEAFF.

The genes are TRBV20-1 and TRBJ1-1. Germline V gives CDR1 DFQATT, CDR2 SNEGSKA (reference sequence). This CDR3 contains 12 residues. CDR3 sequence reads: CSARERGGPAFF.

The chain combines TRBV20-1 with TRBJ2-7; TCRdb lists TRBD1, though no DNA is available to test this call. Germline V gene sequence: CDR1 DFQATT, CDR2 SNEGSKA (reference sequence). The CDR3 runs 15 residues. CDR3 in amino acids: CSARLDRAQDYEQYF.

V and J are TRBV20-1 and TRBJ2-4; TCRdb calls TRBD2, which cannot be checked without DNA. The CDR3 is made up of 15 amino acids. Germline V lookup: CDR1 DFQATT, CDR2 SNEGSKA (reference sequence). CDR3 amino acids: CSASNSGLAKNMQYF.

This chain uses TRBV19 with TRBJ2-2; the TCRdb D gene call, TRBD2, has no DNA to confirm it. The CDR3 is 17 amino acids. The germline V gene has CDR1 LNHDA and CDR2 SQIVND (reference sequence). The CDR3 protein is CASSPIGTPPWTGELFF.

The V call is TRBV12-3 or TRBV12-4, the J call TRBJ2-3; TCRdb's D call of TRBD1 is untestable without DNA. The CDR3 covers 15 residues. This CDR3 is CASSPRTGSQDTQYF.